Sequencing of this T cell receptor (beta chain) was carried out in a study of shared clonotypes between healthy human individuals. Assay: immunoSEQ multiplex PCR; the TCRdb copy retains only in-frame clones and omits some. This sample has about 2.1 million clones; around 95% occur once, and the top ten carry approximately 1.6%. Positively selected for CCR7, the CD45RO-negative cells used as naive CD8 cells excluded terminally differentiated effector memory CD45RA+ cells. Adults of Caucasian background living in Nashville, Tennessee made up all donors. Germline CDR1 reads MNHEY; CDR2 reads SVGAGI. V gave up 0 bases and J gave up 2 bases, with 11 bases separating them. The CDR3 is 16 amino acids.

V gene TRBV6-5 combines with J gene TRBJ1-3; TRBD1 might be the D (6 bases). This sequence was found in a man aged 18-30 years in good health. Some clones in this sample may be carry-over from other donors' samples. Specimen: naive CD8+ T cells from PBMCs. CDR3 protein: CASSYSRGAAGNTIYF. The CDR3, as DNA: TGTGCCAGCAGTTACTCACGGGGGGCAGCTGGAAACACCATATATTTT.